This entry lists 20 T cell receptor beta chains sequenced from one sample in a study of cytomegalovirus exposure and HLA in healthy donors. It was with 60 Vbeta and 13 Jbeta primers that the PCR ran. The table came from immunoSEQ multiplex PCR; TCRdb's copy has only in-frame clones and leaves some out. The sample consists of about 90,000 clones, over 60% of them appearing once. Sequencing was carried out using PBMCs. All receptors derive from a woman between 45 and 65 years old in good health and CMV-seropositive.

The chain has TRBV6-5 and TRBJ2-4; 10 bases agree with TRBD1. This CDR3 spans 15 amino acids. Germline V lookup: CDR1 MNHEY, CDR2 SVGAGI. V trimming: 2 bases; J trimming: 5 bases; junction bases outside the gene matches: 3. The CDR3 reads CASSYGTGVENIQYF. The CDR3 nucleotides read TGTGCCAGCAGTTACGGGACAGGGGTGGAAAACATTCAGTACTTC.

The chain employs TRBV10-3 and TRBJ1-2, with TRBD1 as a possible D gene (6 bases). V dropped 10 bases and J dropped 4 bases, with 19 bases sitting between them. Germline lookup yields CDR1 ENHRY and CDR2 SYGVKD. The CDR3 covers 14 residues. This CDR3 is CASNEGHLSYGYTF. In DNA, the CDR3 is TGTGCCAGCAATGAGGGACACTTAAGCTATGGCTACACCTTC.

The chain couples TRBV5-1 to TRBJ1-2; TRBD1 might be the D (6 bases). From germline, CDR1 is SGHRS and CDR2 YFSETQ. This CDR3 is 14 amino acids long. With 5 bases removed from V and 6 bases from J, the gap between germline ends came to 17 bases. The CDR3 reads CASRQGLIEDGYTF. The DNA for the CDR3 is TGCGCCAGCAGACAGGGTTTAATTGAGGATGGCTACACCTTC.

The chain couples TRBV9 to TRBJ1-2, with D possibly TRBD1 on 5 matching bases. The CDR3 has 15 residues. Per germline, CDR1 SGDLS and CDR2 YYNGEE. Trimming took off 0 bases at V and 3 bases at J, with 12 bases between the two ends. The CDR3 nucleotides are TGTGCCAGCAGCGTAGATCAGGGTCCAGACTATGGCTACACCTTC. Encoded protein: CASSVDQGPDYGYTF.

The gene calls are TRBV7-9 and TRBJ1-1; 11 nucleotides match TRBD1. Trimming took 4 bases from V and 12 from J; bases not matched to a gene: 7. The germline V gene encodes CDR1 SEHNR and CDR2 FQNEAQ (reference sequence). The CDR3 length is 13 residues. The CDR3 loop reads CASSSGTGGRTFF. CDR3 in DNA: TGTGCCAGCAGCTCCGGGACAGGGGGAAGAACTTTCTTT.

The chain employs TRBV2 and TRBJ1-5, with D perhaps TRBD1 (5 bases). Germline values: CDR1 SNHLY, CDR2 FYNNEI. The CDR3 spans 16 residues. Trimming took off 6 bases at V and 4 bases at J, with 19 bases between the two ends. CDR3 DNA: TGTGCCAGCAGAGAAACGGGGGGGGGAGGAAATCAGCCCCAGCATTTT. Protein: CASRETGGGGNQPQHF.

In DNA, the CDR3 is TGTGCCAGCAGGGCTCGACAGCAGAACACCGGGGAGCTGTTTTTT. Protein: CASRARQQNTGELFF. The chain combines TRBV7-9 with TRBJ2-2; a possible D gene is TRBD1 (5 bases). The CDR3 is 15 amino acids. Trimming removed 6 bases from V and 1 base from J, with 12 bases in between. Germline CDR1 reads SEHNR; CDR2 reads FQNEAQ (reference sequence). Complete variable domain (other parts from reference TRBV7-9 and TRBJ2-2): DTGVSQNPRHKITKRGQNVTFRCDPISEHNRLYWYRQTLGQGPEFLTYFQNEAQLEKSRLLSDRFSAERPKGSFSTLEIQRTEQGDSAMYLCASRARQQNTGELFFGEGSRLTVL.

This clone occurred a few times. The V call is TRBV11-2, the J call TRBJ1-2, with 10 nucleotides matching TRBD1. Germline V gene data show CDR1 as SGHAT and CDR2 as FQNNGV. Trimming removed 2 bases from V and 6 bases from J; junction bases left unmatched: 3. This CDR3 spans 14 amino acids. The CDR3 sequence: CASSLTGTGDGYTF. CDR3 DNA sequence: TGTGCCAGCAGCTTAACCGGGACAGGGGATGGCTACACCTTC.

In this sample, this clone turned up a few times. CDR3 DNA sequence: TGTGCCAGCAGCCCACATTTTCAGGCGTTAAATTCACCCCTCCACTTT. This encodes CASSPHFQALNSPLHF. The chain combines TRBV7-2 with TRBJ1-6; D is undetermined. This CDR3 has 16 amino acids. Trimming took off 5 bases at V and 7 bases at J, with 18 bases between the two ends. Germline-derived CDR1 and CDR2 are SGHTA and FQGNSA.

The chain is built from TRBV28 and TRBJ2-5, with 7 bases fitting TRBD2. Germline loops: CDR1 MDHEN, CDR2 SYDVKM. V shed 2 bases, J shed 2 bases, and the junction held 5 bases outside the gene matches. The CDR3 has 15 residues. Here the CDR3 DNA reads TGTGCCAGCAGTTTAGCGGGTAGCGGGCAAGAGACCCAGTACTTC. Amino acid sequence: CASSLAGSGQETQYF.

In DNA form, the CDR3 reads TGTGCCAGCAGTTTAGACAGGGTCCATACTGAAGCTTTCTTT. This sequence encodes CASSLDRVHTEAFF. The chain links TRBV5-8 to TRBJ1-1; TRBD1 agrees at 7 bases. The V gene's germline CDR1 is SGHTS and CDR2 YDEGEE. The CDR3 extends over 14 amino acids. Trimming removed 5 bases from V and 5 bases from J; junction bases left unmatched: 9.

A few counts support this clone. V is TRBV28 and J is TRBJ1-2; D might be TRBD1 (5 bases). CDR1 MDHEN and CDR2 SYDVKM come from the germline V gene. Trimming shortened V by 7 bases and J by 2 bases, and 8 bases separated the two germline ends. This CDR3 is 12 amino acids long. As DNA, the CDR3 is TGTGCCAGCATTGGACAAAACTATGGCTACACCTTC. It yields the protein CASIGQNYGYTF.

The chain employs TRBV5-6 and TRBJ2-1; D is unclear. CDR1 and CDR2 from the germline V gene are SGHDT and YYEEEE. This CDR3 is built from 12 residues. The V gene lost 4 bases and the J gene lost 6 bases, with 8 bases spanning the gap. CDR3 amino acids: CASSPPGNEQFF. The CDR3 DNA reads TGTGCCAGCAGCCCCCCCGGCAATGAGCAGTTCTTC.

This chain links TRBV5-1 with TRBJ1-6; D is ambiguous. Germline V gene lookup returns CDR1 SGHRS and CDR2 YFSETQ. The CDR3 has 14 amino acids. Deletions cut 1 base from V and 5 bases from J, with 7 bases between. CDR3 protein: CASSLIPDNSPLHF. CDR3 bases: TGCGCCAGCAGCTTGATTCCAGATAATTCACCCCTCCACTTT. Full variable domain (outside the CDR3, taken from reference TRBV5-1 and TRBJ1-6): KAGVTQTPRYLIKTRGQQVTLSCSPISGHRSVSWYQQTPGQGLQFLFEYFSETQRNKGNFPGRFSGRQFSNSRSEMNVSTLELGDSALYLCASSLIPDNSPLHFGNGTRLTVT.

The gene calls are TRBV10-3 and TRBJ2-7, with D perhaps TRBD2 (6 bases). The CDR3 covers 12 residues. Trimming took off 6 bases at V and 6 bases at J, with 12 bases between the two ends. Germline V CDR1 and CDR2: ENHRY, SYGVKD. Here the CDR3 reads CAIRNQEGEQYF. CDR3 sequence (DNA): TGTGCCATCAGGAACCAGGAGGGCGAGCAGTACTTC.

The chain is built from TRBV9 and TRBJ2-7; D is unclear. The V end lost 1 base, the J end lost 4 bases, and 12 bases lay between the germline ends. The CDR3 loop spans 14 amino acids. Germline assignment: CDR1 SGDLS and CDR2 YYNGEE. The DNA of the CDR3 is TGTGCCAGCAGCGTATTGGGCAGTTCTTACGAGCAGTACTTC. Translated: CASSVLGSSYEQYF.

This rearrangement joins TRBV2 to TRBJ2-1, with TRBD2 matching 14 bases. Germline V lookup: CDR1 SNHLY, CDR2 FYNNEI. CDR3 length: 17 amino acids. Trimming cost V 6 bases and J 1 base; bases outside gene matches: 5. The CDR3 loop is CASRGLAGVLSYNEQFF. CDR3 sequence (DNA): TGTGCCAGCAGGGGACTAGCGGGGGTACTATCCTACAATGAGCAGTTCTTC.

The chain has TRBV11-2 and TRBJ2-5, with D hard to call. The germline V gene has CDR1 SGHAT and CDR2 FQNNGV. The CDR3 contains 15 residues. V shed 4 bases and J shed 0 bases, with 12 bases lying between them. The CDR3 sequence: CASSSSAWYQETQYF. The CDR3 nucleotides read TGTGCCAGCAGCTCAAGCGCTTGGTACCAAGAGACCCAGTACTTC.

This chain links TRBV6-6 with TRBJ2-2; TRBD2 aligns across 9 bases. Germline assignment: CDR1 MNHNY and CDR2 SVGAGI (reference sequence). The CDR3 consists of 15 residues. V gave up 6 bases and J gave up 6 bases; unmatched junction bases: 8. CDR3 in amino acids: CASRTTSGRAGELFF. The CDR3 DNA reads as TGTGCCAGCAGAACTACTAGCGGGCGGGCCGGGGAGCTGTTTTTT.

This chain uses TRBV5-5 with TRBJ1-1; D perhaps matches TRBD1 (5 bases). V gave up 0 bases and J gave up 0 bases, with 9 bases separating them. Germline CDR1 is SGHKS and CDR2 is YYEKEE (reference sequence). The CDR3 is made up of 15 amino acids. The DNA of the CDR3 is TGTGCCAGCAGCTTGGATCAGGGAATGAACACTGAAGCTTTCTTT. Its translation is CASSLDQGMNTEAFF.